The source of this T cell receptor (beta chain) is a study of cytomegalovirus exposure and HLA in healthy donors. Donors showed nominal health when sampled, although they likely had unrecorded immune exposures. Whole-study findings and limits: Rates of TCR association differed by HLA locus in a later analysis, with DRB1 highest and HLA-C lowest. Through in vitro validation, three CMV-associated chains were shown to be specific for CMV antigens. An analysis done earlier found most TCR beta V segments productive about 90% or about 30% of the time.

The ends lost 6 bases at V and 6 bases at J; junction bases unmatched: 7. CDR1 is MDHEN, CDR2 SYDVKM, per germline. This CDR3 comprises 14 residues. With 60 Vbeta and 13 Jbeta primers, the PCR was carried out. Repertoires were generated with immunoSEQ multiplex PCR, while TCRdb's copy carries only in-frame clones and drops some. The repertoire holds approximately 290,000 clones, with 75% to 85% as singletons. As for this clone: Antigen specificity is unknown.

The sequence derives from a girl aged 2-10 years in good health and CMV-seronegative. Sequencing input: PBMCs. The rearrangement links TRBV28 to TRBJ1-5; TRBD1 agrees at 8 bases. CDR3 nucleotide sequence: TGTGCCAGCAGAAATGACAGGGGAGGTCAGCCCCAGCATTTT. As protein: CASRNDRGGQPQHF.